This T cell receptor beta chain came from a study of shared clonotypes between healthy human individuals. Background on the study: Three CD4 naive, three CD4 memory, two CD8 naive and one CD8 memory plate were used per donor.

This CDR3 has 16 amino acids. Deletions cut 1 base from V and 9 bases from J, with 19 bases between. Germline V gives CDR1 LGHNA, CDR2 YSLEER. The naive CD8 population came from CD45RO-negative cells selected for CCR7, without terminally differentiated effector memory CD45RA+ cells. In replicate PCRs of sorted subsets, approximately 200 ng DNA, 29,000 or so T cell genomes, was used. Measured with immunoSEQ multiplex PCR; TCRdb has only the in-frame clones, and not every one. The repertoire consists of roughly 890,000 clones, with around 93% occurring once and the leading ten covering approximately 25%.

The chain uses TRBV4-3 and TRBJ2-1; the D gene is possibly TRBD1 (5 bases). This TCR derives from a man aged 25 to 40 in good health. Sequenced input: naive CD8+ T cells sorted from blood. Here the CDR3 reads CASSQVPERRRGEQFF. DNA for the CDR3: TGCGCCAGCAGCCAAGTTCCGGAAAGACGAAGGGGTGAGCAGTTCTTC.